The clone carrying this TCR beta chain was counted between two and nine times. The antigen remains undetermined. The germline V and J ends were trimmed by 7 bases and 1 base, with 10 bases remaining between them. The germline CDR1 and CDR2 sequences are LNHDA and SQIVND (reference sequence). CDR3 length: 13 residues. The sample comes from a study of cytomegalovirus exposure and HLA in healthy donors. Turning to the study itself: Counted in an early data release were about 80 million unique TCRs from HLA-typed donors. Overall study results and limits: Common viral pathogens seemed to be connected with several of the most significant clusters, according to a later analysis.

Primers included in the PCR were 60 Vbeta and 13 Jbeta primers. Assay used: immunoSEQ multiplex PCR; TCRdb lists only in-frame clones, some missing. The sample comprises some 120,000 clones, under 90% of which are singletons, and roughly 3.9% rests with the top ten. The chain couples TRBV19 to TRBJ2-5; no firm D call. The TCR was taken from a woman in her thirties in good health and CMV-seronegative. Sequences were obtained from PBMCs. CDR3 region: CASNGGIQETQYF. CDR3 nucleotides: TGTGCCAGTAATGGCGGAATCCAAGAGACCCAGTACTTC.